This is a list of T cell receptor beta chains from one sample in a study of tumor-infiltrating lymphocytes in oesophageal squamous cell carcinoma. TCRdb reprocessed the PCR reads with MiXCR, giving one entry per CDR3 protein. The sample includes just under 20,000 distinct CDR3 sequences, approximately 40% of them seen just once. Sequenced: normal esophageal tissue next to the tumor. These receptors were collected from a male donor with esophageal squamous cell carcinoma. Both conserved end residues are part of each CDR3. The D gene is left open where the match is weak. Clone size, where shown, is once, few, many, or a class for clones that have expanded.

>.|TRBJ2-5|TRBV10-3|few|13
TGTGCCATCAGTGCAAGGCTACAAGAGACCCAGTACTTC
CAISARLQETQYF
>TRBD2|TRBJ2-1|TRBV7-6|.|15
TGTGCCAGCAGCTTATTTGCGGGAGGGCAAGAGACCCAGTACTTT
CASSLFAGGQETQYF
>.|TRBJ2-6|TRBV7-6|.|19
.
CASSLVDTRGPLLRAVLRF
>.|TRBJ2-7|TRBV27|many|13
TGTGCCAGCAGTTCCCTACAGAACTACGAGCAGTACTTC
CASSSLQNYEQYF
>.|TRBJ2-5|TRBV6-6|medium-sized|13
TGTGCCAGCAGTTACTCCCCAAGTGGGACCCAGTACTTC
CASSYSPSGTQYF
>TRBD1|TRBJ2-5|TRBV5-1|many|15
TGCGCCAGCAGCCTCCGGGACAGGGTTTTGGAGACCCAGTACTTC
CASSLRDRVLETQYF
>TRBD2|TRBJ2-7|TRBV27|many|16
TGTGCCAGCAGTTTCCTCCCCGGGACTAGCCTCTACGAGCAGTACTTC
CASSFLPGTSLYEQYF
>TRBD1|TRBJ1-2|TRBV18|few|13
TGTGCCAGCTCACCGACAGGGGAAGTGGGCTACACCTTC
CASSPTGEVGYTF
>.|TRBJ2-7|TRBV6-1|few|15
TGTGCCAGCAGTGTAGAGCGATCAAGCTCCTACGAGCAGTACTTC
CASSVERSSSYEQYF
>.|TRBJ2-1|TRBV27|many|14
TGTGCCAGCAGTTTAGGAGGGGGGTCTTTTGAGCAGTTCTTC
CASSLGGGSFEQFF
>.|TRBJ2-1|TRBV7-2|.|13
TGTGCCAGCAGAAAGGACATGTACAATGAGCAGTTCTTC
CASRKDMYNEQFF
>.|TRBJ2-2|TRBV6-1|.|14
TGTGCCAGCAGAACGGGAACGAACACCGGGGAGCTGTTTTTT
CASRTGTNTGELFF
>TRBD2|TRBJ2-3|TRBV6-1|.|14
TGTGCCAGCAGTTCCGGGACTACCTCGGATACGCAGTATTTT
CASSSGTTSDTQYF
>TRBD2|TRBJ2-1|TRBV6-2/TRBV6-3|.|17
TGTGCCAGCAGTTACCCCTTCGGACTAGCGGCATACAATGAGCAGTTCTTC
CASSYPFGLAAYNEQFF
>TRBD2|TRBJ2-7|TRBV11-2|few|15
TGTGCCAGCAGCCACCAGCGGGAGGCATCCTACGAGCAGTACTTC
CASSHQREASYEQYF
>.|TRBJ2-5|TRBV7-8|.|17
TGTGCCAGCAGCTTAGCGGTCAATTCAGGGAGCCAAGAGACCCAGTACTTC
CASSLAVNSGSQETQYF
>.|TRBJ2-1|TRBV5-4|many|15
TGCGCCAGCAGCCCGGGACTGAGTTCCTACAATGAGCAGTTCTTC
CASSPGLSSYNEQFF
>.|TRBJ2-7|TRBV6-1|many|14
TGTGCCAGCGCTTACGGGGGGCGCTCCTACGAGCAGTACTTC
CASAYGGRSYEQYF
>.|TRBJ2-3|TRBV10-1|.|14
TGCGCCAGCAGTGTGGGGGCTATGGCTGATACGCAGTATTTT
CASSVGAMADTQYF
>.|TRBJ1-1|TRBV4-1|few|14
TGCGCCAGCAGCCAAGAACCGGGACCCCATCCAGCTTTCTTT
CASSQEPGPHPAFF
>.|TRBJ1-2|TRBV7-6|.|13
TGTGCCAGCAGTCCCGGGACTTTCTATGGCTACACCTTC
CASSPGTFYGYTF
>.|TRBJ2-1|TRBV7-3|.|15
TGTGCCAGCAGCTTACTAGCGTTCTCCTACAATGAGCAGTTCTTC
CASSLLAFSYNEQFF
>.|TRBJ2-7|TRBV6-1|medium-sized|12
TGTGCCAGCAGTGATGGATCCTACGAGCAGTACTTC
CASSDGSYEQYF
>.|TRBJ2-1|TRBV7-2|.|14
TGTGCCAGCAGCTCGGGACGGGCGGACTATGGCCACACCTTC
CASSSGRADYGHTF
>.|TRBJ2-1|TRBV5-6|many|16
TGTGCCAGCAGCGAACGGACCTTGGGGTATGTGAATGAGCAGTTCTTC
CASSERTLGYVNEQFF
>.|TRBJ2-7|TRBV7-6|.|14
TGTGCCAGCAGCCTCAGGGGTAACCTGGGGGAGCAGTACTTC
CASSLRGNLGEQYF
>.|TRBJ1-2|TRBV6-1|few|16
TGTGCCAGCAACCCTAGGGGATCCGGGGGTGACTATGGCTACACCTTC
CASNPRGSGGDYGYTF